This T cell receptor (beta chain) emerged from a study of STAT5B mutations in CD4+ large granular lymphocyte leukemia. Profiled with immunoSEQ multiplex PCR; TCRdb holds only in-frame clones, not every one. This sample has under 30,000 clones, with about 69% found just once. The CDR3 has 14 residues. The ends were cut back, 1 base at V and 0 bases at J, with 7 bases in the middle. The germline gives CDR1 SGHRS, CDR2 YFSETQ. For this clone: No antigen is known for it.

Broader study findings: Top patient clones used TRBV06 genes more often: 8/27 versus 2/35 in controls.

The clonotype was recovered from a human donor in good health. The chain employs TRBV5-1 and TRBJ1-1; D uncertain. Specimen: CD4+ T cells from blood buffy coats. The CDR3 coding sequence is TGCGCCAGCAGCTTGAAGGAAATGAACACTGAAGCTTTCTTT. Its protein is CASSLKEMNTEAFF.